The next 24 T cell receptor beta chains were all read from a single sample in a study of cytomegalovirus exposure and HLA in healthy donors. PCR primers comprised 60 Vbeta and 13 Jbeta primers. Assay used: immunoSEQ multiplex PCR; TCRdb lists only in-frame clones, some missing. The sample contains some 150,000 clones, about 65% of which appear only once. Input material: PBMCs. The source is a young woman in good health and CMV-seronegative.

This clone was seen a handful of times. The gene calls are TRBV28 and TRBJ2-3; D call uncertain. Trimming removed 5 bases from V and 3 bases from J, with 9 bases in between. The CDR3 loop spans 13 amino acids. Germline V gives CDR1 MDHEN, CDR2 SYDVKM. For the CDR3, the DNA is TGTGCCAGCAGTCCCTCAACTACAGATACGCAGTATTTT. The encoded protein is CASSPSTTDTQYF.

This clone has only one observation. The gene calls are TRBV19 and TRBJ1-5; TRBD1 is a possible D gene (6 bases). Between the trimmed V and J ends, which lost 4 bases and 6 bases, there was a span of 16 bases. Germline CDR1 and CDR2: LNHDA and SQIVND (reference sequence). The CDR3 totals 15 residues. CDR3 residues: CASSNIQGGGQPQHF. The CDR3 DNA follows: TGTGCCAGTAGTAATATACAGGGAGGGGGTCAGCCCCAGCATTTT.

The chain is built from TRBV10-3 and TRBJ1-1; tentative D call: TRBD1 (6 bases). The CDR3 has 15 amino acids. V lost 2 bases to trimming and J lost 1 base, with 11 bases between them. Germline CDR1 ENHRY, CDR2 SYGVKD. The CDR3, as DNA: TGTGCCATCAGTGAGGGGGGCGAAACGAACACTGAAGCTTTCTTT. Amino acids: CAISEGGETNTEAFF.

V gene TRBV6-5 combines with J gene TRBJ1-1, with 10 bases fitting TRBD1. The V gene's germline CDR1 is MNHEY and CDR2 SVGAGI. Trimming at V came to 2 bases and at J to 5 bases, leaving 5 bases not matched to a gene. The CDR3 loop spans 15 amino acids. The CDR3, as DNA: TGTGCCAGCAGTTACCCGGGACAGGGGCCGACTGAAGCTTTCTTT. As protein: CASSYPGQGPTEAFF.

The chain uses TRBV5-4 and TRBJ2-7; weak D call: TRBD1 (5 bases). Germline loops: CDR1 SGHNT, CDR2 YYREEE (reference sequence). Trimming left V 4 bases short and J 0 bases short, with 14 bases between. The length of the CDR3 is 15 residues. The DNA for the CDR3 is TGTGCCAGCAGCCCGCCAAGGGGAAGCTCCTACGAGCAGTACTTC. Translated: CASSPPRGSSYEQYF.

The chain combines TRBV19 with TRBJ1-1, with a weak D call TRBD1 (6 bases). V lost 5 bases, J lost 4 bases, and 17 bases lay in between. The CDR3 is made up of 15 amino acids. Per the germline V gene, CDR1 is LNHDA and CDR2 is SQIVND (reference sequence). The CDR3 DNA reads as TGTGCCAGTAGTCTGTGGGACACTCGAAGCACTGAAGCTTTCTTT. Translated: CASSLWDTRSTEAFF. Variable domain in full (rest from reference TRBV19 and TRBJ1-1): DGGITQSPKYLFRKEGQNVTLSCEQNLNHDAMYWYRQDPGQGLRLIYYSQIVNDFQKGDIAEGYSVSREKKESFPLTVTSAQKNPTAFYLCASSLWDTRSTEAFFGQGTRLTVV.

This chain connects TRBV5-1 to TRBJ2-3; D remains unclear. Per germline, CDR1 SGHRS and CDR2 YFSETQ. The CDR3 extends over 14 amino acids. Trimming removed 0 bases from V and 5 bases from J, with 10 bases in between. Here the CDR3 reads CASSLAFLGDTQYF. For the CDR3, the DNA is TGCGCCAGCAGCTTGGCCTTCCTCGGAGATACGCAGTATTTT.

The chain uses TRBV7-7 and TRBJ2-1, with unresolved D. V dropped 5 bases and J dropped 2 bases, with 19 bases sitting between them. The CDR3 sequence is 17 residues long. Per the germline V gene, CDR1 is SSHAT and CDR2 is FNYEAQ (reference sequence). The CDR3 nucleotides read TGTGCCAGCAGCCCCCAGGTCGCAGGTTCGACCTACAATGAGCAGTTCTTC. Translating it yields CASSPQVAGSTYNEQFF.

The CDR3 sequence is CAWSVTTGAFF. CDR3 coding DNA: TGTGCCTGGAGTGTAACCACCGGGGCTTTCTTT. V gene TRBV30 combines with J gene TRBJ1-1, with D hard to call. Trimming shortened V by 0 bases and J by 11 bases, and 10 bases separated the two germline ends. The CDR3 length is 11 residues. Germline V CDR1 and CDR2: GTSNPN, SVGIG (reference sequence).

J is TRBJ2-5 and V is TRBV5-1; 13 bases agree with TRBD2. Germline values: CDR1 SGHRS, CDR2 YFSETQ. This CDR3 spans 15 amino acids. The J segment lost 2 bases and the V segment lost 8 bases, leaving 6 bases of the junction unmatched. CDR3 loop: CASMTSGRSQETQYF. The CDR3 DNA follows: TGCGCCAGTATGACTAGCGGGAGGTCTCAAGAGACCCAGTACTTC.

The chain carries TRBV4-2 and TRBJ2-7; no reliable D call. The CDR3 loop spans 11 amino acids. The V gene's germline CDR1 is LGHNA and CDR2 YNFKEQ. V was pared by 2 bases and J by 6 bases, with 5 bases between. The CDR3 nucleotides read TGTGCCAGCAGCCAACGTCTCGAGCAGTACTTC. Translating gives CASSQRLEQYF.

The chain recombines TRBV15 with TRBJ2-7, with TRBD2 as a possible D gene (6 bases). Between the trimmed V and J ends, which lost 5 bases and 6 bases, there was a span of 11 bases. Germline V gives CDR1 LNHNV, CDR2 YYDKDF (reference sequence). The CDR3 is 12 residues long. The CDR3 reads CATSLQGGEQYF. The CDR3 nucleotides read TGTGCCACCAGCCTCCAGGGAGGCGAGCAGTACTTC.

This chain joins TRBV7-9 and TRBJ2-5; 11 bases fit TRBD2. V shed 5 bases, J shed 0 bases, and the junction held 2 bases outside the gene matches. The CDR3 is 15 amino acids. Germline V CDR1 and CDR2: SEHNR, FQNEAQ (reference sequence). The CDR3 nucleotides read TGTGCCAGCAGCCCGGGACTAGCGGACCAAGAGACCCAGTACTTC. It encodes CASSPGLADQETQYF. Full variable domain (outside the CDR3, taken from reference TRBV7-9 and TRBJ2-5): DTGVSQNPRHKITKRGQNVTFRCDPISEHNRLYWYRQTLGQGPEFLTYFQNEAQLEKSRLLSDRFSAERPKGSFSTLEIQRTEQGDSAMYLCASSPGLADQETQYFGPGTRLLVL.

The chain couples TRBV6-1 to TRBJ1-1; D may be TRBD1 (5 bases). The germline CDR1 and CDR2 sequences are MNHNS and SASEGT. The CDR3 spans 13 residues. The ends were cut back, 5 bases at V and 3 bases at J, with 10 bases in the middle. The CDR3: CASSNTGYTEAFF. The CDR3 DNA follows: TGTGCCAGCAGTAATACAGGCTACACTGAAGCTTTCTTT.

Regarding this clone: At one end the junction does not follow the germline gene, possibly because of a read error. In DNA, the CDR3 is TGTGCCAGCAGCCAAGATAGGAGGTACGGGCAGTACTTC. Encoded protein: CASSQDRRYGQYF. This sequence joins TRBV14 and TRBJ2-7, with a tentative D call TRBD2 (5 bases). Germline V gene sequence: CDR1 SGHDN, CDR2 FVKESK. The CDR3 contains 13 residues.

DNA for the CDR3: TGTGCCAGCAGCTTTTCCTGGGACAGTGATCAGCCCCAGCATTTT. Protein: CASSFSWDSDQPQHF. This chain links TRBV11-2 with TRBJ1-5; 7 bases are a match to TRBD1. Germline V gene lookup returns CDR1 SGHAT and CDR2 FQNNGV. Losses at the gene ends were 3 bases for V and 5 bases for J; bases not matched to a gene: 7. This CDR3 is 15 amino acids long. The whole variable domain, filled in from reference TRBV11-2 and TRBJ1-5, reads EAGVAQSPRYKIIEKRQSVAFWCNPISGHATLYWYQQILGQGPKLLIQFQNNGVVDDSQLPKDRFSAERLKGVDSTLKIQPAKLEDSAVYLCASSFSWDSDQPQHFGDGTRLSIL.

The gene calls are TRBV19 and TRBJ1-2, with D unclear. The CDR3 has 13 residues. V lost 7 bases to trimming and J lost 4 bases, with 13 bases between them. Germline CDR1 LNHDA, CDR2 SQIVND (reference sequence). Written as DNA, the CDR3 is TGTGCCAGTACCTTCGGTGTAGCCTATGGCTACACCTTC. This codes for CASTFGVAYGYTF.

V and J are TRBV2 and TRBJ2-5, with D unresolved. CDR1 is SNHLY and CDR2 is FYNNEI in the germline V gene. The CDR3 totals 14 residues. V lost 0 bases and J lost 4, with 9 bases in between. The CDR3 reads CASSEARSGETQYF. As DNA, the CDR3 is TGTGCCAGCAGTGAAGCGAGGTCTGGAGAGACCCAGTACTTC.

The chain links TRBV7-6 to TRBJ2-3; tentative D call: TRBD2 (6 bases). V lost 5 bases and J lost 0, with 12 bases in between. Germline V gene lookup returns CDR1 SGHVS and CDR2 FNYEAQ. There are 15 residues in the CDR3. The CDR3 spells CASSAGTYSTDTQYF. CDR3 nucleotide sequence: TGTGCCAGCAGCGCCGGGACTTACAGCACAGATACGCAGTATTTT.

CDR3 region: CASSEGRGGRSTDTQYF. CDR3 bases: TGTGCCAGCAGTGAAGGGCGCGGGGGGCGGTCAACAGATACGCAGTATTTT. This rearrangement joins TRBV2 to TRBJ2-3, with TRBD2 identical over 8 bases. Germline V lookup: CDR1 SNHLY, CDR2 FYNNEI. V lost 1 base to trimming and J lost 3 bases; unmatched junction nucleotides: 9. The CDR3 length is 17 residues. The whole variable domain, filled in from reference TRBV2 and TRBJ2-3, reads EPEVTQTPSHQVTQMGQEVILRCVPISNHLYFYWYRQILGQKVEFLVSFYNNEISEKSEIFDDQFSVERPDGSNFTLKIRSTKLEDSAMYFCASSEGRGGRSTDTQYFGPGTRLTVL.

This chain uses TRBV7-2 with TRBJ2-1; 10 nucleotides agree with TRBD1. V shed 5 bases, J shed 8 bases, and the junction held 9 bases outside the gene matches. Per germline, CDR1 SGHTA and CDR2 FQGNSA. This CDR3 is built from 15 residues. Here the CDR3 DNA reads TGTGCCAGCAGCCCGGGACAGGGGCGCCCCGATGAGCAGTTCTTC. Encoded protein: CASSPGQGRPDEQFF. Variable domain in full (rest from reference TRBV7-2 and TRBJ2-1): GAGVSQSPSNKVTEKGKDVELRCDPISGHTALYWYRQSLGQGLEFLIYFQGNSAPDKSGLPSDRFSAERTGGSVSTLTIQRTQQEDSAVYLCASSPGQGRPDEQFFGPGTRLTVL.

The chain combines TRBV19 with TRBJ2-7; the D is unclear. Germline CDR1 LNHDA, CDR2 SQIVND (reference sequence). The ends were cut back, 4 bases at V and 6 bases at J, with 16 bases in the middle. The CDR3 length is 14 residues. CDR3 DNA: TGTGCCAGTAGTACCCAATCGGGTGCCCTCGAGCAGTACTTC. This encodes CASSTQSGALEQYF.

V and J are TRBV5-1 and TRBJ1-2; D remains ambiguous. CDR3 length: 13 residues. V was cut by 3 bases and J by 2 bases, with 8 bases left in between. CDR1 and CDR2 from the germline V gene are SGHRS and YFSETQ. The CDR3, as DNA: TGCGCCAGCAGCTCGGGAGCAAACTATGGCTACACCTTC. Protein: CASSSGANYGYTF.

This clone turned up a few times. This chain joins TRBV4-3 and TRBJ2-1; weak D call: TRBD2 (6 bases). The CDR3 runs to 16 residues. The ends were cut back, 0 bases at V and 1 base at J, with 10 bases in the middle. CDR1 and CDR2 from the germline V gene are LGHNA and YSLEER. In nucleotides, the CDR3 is TGCGCCAGCAGCCAAGACGGTAGCGGTTCCTACAATGAGCAGTTCTTC. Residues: CASSQDGSGSYNEQFF.